This T cell receptor (beta chain) came from a study of shared clonotypes between healthy human individuals (TCRdb year 2020). With regard to the full study: The cohort comprised two women and a few men aged 18 to 49 years. For each donor, three plates each were used for CD4 naive and CD4 memory, two plates were used for CD8 naive, and one plate was used for CD8 memory. The study deeply sequenced blood TCR repertoires of about 5 healthy adults to estimate repertoire size and the extent of clonotype sharing between individuals. Different laboratories and diverse techniques were used to prepare libraries and sequence TCR repertoires, to increase sequencing depth and limit assay-specific biases. Per donor, leukapheresis produced somewhere between about 0.85 and 9.5 billion PBMCs. Points the paper makes about the study in general: Because the study included a small number of donors, the genetic and exposure-history diversity represented was limited. Across four donors, approximately 4.9% of naive CD4, roughly 3.3% of naive CD8, 2% to 2.5% of memory CD4, and approximately 0.4% of memory CD8 clonotypes were shared. Compared with non-shared clonotypes, clonotypes shared by all four sorted-subset donors had higher generation probabilities. Estimated clonotype richness was generally larger for naive than for memory subsets. Pairwise subsampling led to the expectation that sequencing depth would affect the degree of clonotype sharing among donors. Rarefaction of sorted-subset datasets indicated incomplete sequencing despite the large sequencing depth. Sampling was limited to blood, and TCR repertoires in tissue likely differ from TCR repertoires in blood.

The donors were healthy, HIV-negative adults with no recently reported acute infections or vaccinations. All donors were Caucasian adults living in Nashville, Tennessee, USA. CD8 memory samples consisted of magnetically selected CD45RO+ cells combined with CCR7-negative CD45RA+ effector memory (TemRA) cells. Blood was collected by leukapheresis, and PBMCs were isolated by Ficoll-Histopaque density gradient centrifugation and then cryopreserved in liquid nitrogen vapor phase. Purity and quantity of every magnetically sorted T cell population were checked by analytical flow cytometry. From each sorted fraction, genomic DNA was isolated and quantified by UV absorbance on a Nanodrop 2000c. Inclusive of the bounding cysteine and phenylalanine, the CDR3 is 13 residues long. The only DNA kept is the CDR3, 39 bases in frame from the first base. Relative to germline, V is 5 bases shorter and J is 1 base shorter, with 8 bases between their ends. CDR1 and CDR2 are read off the germline V gene (reference sequence) as SSHAT and FNYEAQ.

Concerning this clone itself: Its cognate antigen has yet to be identified. No clone much larger than this one lies a single base away; base qualities are absent.

Using the deep immunoSEQ assay, TCR CDR3 regions were amplified from genomic DNA by multiplex PCR. For each cell subset, the extracted genomic DNA was distributed evenly across all wells of several immunoSEQ 96-well plates, and each plate served as one replicate. For sorted subsets, each replicate PCR was loaded with around 220 ng genomic DNA, equivalent to about 30,000 T cell genomes. The purified libraries were quantified using a Qubit 3.0 fluorometer, sized with a Bioanalyzer 2100, and then quantified again using the KAPA Library Quantification kit. A separate single-read 150-cycle Illumina NextSeq 550 flow cell was used to sequence each immunoSEQ 96-well plate. The authors processed their data as follows. The immunoSEQ output contained only junctional sequences without quality scores, so filtering could not match that applied to full-length reads. Sequences were annotated with PyIR, a Python wrapper for IgBLAST v1.9, and V/J genes and CDR3 were assigned using IMGT germline references. Reads were filtered out if the reads had weak V/J assignments (E-value above 1e-6), no CDR3, stop codons, out-of-frame junctions, or ambiguous translated residues. V3J clonotypes were defined as sequences sharing the same inferred V gene, J gene, and CDR3 amino acid sequence. Percentage overlap between repertoires was computed as shared unique clonotypes divided by the size of the smaller repertoire. Three approaches were used to assess repertoire richness: RTK rarefaction, the Chao1 estimator, and Recon v2.1 estimates of unobserved clonotypes. Generation probabilities were computed with OLGA for all TCRbeta clonotypes obtained by the gDNA method from four donors. The clones in this table, taken by TCRdb from immuneACCESS, are in-frame only. Not every clone is retained; where verified, under half of the shortfall comes from an unresolved V gene, and the cause of the rest is unknown. V and J calls and clone size are given by that table; D and trimming were obtained from the DNA. For this sample the table gives about 110,000 clones, of which 55% to 80% were detected only once. Of the sample, around 23% is held by the ten largest clones.

Sequencing was performed on memory CD8+ T cells sorted from blood. This specimen's cell subset or site label, interpreted: CD45RO+ cells pooled with CCR7-negative TemRA cells. The chain was built from TRBV7-7 and TRBJ2-5; there is no confident call for the D gene. This TCR came from a woman in her 30s in good health. CDR3 region: CASSPRVQETQYF. The nucleotide sequence is TGTGCCAGCAGCCCCCGAGTCCAAGAGACCCAGTACTTC.